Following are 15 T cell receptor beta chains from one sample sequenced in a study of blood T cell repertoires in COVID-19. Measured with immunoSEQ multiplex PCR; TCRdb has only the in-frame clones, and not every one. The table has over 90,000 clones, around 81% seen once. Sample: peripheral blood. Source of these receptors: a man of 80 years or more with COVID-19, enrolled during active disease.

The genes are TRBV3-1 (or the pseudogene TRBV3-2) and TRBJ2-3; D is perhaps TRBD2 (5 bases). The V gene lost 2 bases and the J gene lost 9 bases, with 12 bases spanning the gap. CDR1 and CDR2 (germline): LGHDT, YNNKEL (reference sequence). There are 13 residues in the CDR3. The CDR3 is CASSQFSAKTQYF. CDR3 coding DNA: TGTGCCAGCAGCCAATTTAGCGCTAAGACGCAGTATTTT.

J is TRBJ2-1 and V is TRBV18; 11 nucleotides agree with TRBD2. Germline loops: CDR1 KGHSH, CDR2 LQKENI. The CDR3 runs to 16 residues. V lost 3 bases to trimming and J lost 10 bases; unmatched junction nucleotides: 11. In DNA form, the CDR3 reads TGTGCCAGCTCACCTGTGGTAGCGGGGGGGCAGGAGGAGCAGTTCTTC. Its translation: CASSPVVAGGQEEQFF.

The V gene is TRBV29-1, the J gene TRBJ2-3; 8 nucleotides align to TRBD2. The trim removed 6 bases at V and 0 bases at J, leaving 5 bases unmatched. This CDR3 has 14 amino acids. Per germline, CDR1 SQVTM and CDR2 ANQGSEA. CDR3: CSVELAVSTDTQYF. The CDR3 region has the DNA TGCAGCGTCGAACTAGCGGTGAGCACAGATACGCAGTATTTT.

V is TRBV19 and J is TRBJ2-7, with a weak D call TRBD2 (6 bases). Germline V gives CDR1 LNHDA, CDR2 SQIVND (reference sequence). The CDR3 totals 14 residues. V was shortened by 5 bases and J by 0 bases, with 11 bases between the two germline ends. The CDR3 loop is CASSPREPSYEQYF. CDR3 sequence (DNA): TGTGCCAGTAGTCCTCGGGAGCCCTCCTACGAGCAGTACTTC.

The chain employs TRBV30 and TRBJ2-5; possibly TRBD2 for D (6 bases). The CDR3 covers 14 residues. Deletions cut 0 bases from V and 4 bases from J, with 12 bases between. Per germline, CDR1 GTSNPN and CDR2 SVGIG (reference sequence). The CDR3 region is CAWSVRAGTETQYF. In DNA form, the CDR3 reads TGTGCCTGGAGTGTACGGGCGGGAACAGAGACCCAGTACTTC.

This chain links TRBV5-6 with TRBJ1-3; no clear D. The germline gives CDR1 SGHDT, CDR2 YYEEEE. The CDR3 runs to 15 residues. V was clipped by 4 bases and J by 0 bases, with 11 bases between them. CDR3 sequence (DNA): TGTGCCAGCAGCCTTGACACCTACTCTGGAAACACCATATATTTT. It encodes CASSLDTYSGNTIYF.

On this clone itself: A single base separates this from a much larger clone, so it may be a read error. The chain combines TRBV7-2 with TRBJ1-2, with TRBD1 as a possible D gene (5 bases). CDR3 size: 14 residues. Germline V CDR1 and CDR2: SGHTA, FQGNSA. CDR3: CANSPAQGVRGYTF. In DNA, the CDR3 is TGTGCCAACAGCCCCGCCCAGGGTGTGCGGGGCTACACCTTC.

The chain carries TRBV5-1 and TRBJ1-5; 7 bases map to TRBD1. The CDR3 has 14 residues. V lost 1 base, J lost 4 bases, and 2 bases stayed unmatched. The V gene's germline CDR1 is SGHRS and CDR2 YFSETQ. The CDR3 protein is CASSLTGQNQPQHF. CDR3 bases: TGCGCCAGCAGCTTGACGGGACAGAATCAGCCCCAGCATTTT.

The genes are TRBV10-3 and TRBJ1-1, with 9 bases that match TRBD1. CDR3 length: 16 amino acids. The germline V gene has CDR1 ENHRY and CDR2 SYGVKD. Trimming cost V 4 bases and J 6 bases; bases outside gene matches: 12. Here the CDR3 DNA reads TGTGCCATCAGTGGAAACAGGGGGCCTAGGGTCTCTGAAGCTTTCTTT. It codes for CAISGNRGPRVSEAFF.

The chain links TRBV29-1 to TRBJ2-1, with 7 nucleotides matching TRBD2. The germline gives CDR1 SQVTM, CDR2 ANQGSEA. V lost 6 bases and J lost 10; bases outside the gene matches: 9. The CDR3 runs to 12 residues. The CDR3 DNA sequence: TGCAGCGTCGCAGGACTAGTTGGCGAGCAGTTCTTC. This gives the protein CSVAGLVGEQFF.

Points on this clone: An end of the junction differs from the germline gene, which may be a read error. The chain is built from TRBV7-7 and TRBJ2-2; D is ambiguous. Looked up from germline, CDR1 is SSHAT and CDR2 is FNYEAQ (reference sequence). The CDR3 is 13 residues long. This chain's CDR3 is CASSSGATGELFF. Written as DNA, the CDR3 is TGTGCTAGCAGCTCCGGAGCCACCGGGGAGCTGTTTTTT.

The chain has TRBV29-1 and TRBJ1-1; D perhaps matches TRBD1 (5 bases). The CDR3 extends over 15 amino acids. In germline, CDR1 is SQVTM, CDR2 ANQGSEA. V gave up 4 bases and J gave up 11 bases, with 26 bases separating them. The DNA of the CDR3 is TGCAGCGTTGCGAGTGGAACCGGCCCCTCGGAGGGGGCTTTCTTT. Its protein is CSVASGTGPSEGAFF.

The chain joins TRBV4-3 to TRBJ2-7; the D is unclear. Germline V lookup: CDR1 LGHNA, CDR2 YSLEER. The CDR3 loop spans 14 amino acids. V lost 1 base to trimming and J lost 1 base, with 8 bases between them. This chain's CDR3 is CASSQAYRSYEQYF. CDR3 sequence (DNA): TGCGCCAGCAGCCAAGCTTACAGATCCTACGAGCAGTACTTC.

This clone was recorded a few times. The CDR3 sequence: CASSLEREPQETQYF. The CDR3 nucleotides read TGCGCCAGCAGCTTGGAGCGGGAGCCCCAAGAGACCCAGTACTTC. The chain joins TRBV5-1 to TRBJ2-5; 8 nucleotides align to TRBD2. V gave up 0 bases and J gave up 1 base; unmatched junction bases: 2. CDR3 length equals 15 residues. CDR1 and CDR2 from the germline V gene are SGHRS and YFSETQ.

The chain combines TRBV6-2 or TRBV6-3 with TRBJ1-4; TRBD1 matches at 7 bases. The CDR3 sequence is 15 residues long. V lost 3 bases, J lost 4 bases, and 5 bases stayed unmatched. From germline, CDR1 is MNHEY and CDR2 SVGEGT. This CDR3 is CASSYETGDNEKLFF. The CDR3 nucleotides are TGTGCCAGCAGTTATGAAACAGGGGATAATGAAAAACTGTTTTTT.